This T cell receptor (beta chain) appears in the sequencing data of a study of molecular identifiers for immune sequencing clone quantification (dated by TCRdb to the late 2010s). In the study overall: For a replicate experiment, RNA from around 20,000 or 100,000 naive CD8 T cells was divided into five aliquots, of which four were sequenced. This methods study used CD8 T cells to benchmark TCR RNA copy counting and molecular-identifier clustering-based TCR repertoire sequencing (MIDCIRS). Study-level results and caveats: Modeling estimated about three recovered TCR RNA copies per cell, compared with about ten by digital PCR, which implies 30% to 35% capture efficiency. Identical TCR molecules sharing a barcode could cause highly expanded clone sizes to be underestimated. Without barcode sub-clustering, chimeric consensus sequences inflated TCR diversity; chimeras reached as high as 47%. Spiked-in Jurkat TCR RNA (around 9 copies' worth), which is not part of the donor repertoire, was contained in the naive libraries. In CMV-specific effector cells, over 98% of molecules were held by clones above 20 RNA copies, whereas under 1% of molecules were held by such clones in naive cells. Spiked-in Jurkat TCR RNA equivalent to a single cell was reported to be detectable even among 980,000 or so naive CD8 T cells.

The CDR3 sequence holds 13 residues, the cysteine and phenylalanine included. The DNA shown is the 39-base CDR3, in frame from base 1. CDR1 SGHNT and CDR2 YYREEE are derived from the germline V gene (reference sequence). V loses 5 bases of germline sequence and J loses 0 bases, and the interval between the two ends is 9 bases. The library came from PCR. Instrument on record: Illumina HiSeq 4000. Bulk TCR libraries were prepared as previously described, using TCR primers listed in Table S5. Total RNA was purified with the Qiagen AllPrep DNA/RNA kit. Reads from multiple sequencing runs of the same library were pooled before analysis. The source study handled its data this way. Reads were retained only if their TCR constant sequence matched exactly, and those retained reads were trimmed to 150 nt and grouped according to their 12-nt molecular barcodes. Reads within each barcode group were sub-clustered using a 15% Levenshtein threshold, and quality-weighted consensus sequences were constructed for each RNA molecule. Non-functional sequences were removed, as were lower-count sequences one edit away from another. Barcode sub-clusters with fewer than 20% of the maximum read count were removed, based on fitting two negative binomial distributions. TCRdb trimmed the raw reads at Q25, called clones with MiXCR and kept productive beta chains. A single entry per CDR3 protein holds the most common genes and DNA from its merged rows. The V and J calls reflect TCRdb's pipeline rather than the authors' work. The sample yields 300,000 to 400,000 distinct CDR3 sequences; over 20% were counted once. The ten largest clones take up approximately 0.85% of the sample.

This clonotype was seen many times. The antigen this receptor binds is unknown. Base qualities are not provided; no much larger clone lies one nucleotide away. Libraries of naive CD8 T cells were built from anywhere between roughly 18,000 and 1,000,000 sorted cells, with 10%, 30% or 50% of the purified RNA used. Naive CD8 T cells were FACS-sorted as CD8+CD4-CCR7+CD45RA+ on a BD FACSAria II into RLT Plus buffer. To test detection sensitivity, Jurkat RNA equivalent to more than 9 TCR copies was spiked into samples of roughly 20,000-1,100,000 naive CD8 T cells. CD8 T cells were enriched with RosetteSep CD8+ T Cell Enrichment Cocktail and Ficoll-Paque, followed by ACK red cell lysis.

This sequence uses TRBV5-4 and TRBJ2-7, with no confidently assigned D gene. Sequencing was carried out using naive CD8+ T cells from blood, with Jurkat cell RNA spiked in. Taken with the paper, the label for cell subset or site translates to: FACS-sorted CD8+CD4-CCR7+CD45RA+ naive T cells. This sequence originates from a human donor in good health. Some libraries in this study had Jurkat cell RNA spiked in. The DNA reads TGTGCCAGCAGTATAGAGAGCTCCTACGAGCAGTACTTC. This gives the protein CASSIESSYEQYF. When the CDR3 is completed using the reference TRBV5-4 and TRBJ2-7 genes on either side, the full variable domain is ETGVTQSPTHLIKTRGQQVTLRCSSQSGHNTVSWYQQALGQGPQFIFQYYREEENGRGNFPPRFSGLQFPNYSSELNVNALELDDSALYLCASSIESSYEQYFGPGTRLTVT.